This TCR beta chain was recovered during a study of shared clonotypes between healthy human individuals. In germline, CDR1 is MNHNS, CDR2 SASEGT. This CDR3 is 15 amino acids long. V shed 6 bases and J 8 bases; nucleotides not matched to a gene: 9. The assay ran at deep level. On ten immunoSEQ deep assay plates, unsorted PBMC DNA was sequenced. Measured with immunoSEQ multiplex PCR; TCRdb has only the in-frame clones, and not every one. The sample has about 490,000 clones; 75% to 85% are singletons. This TCR derives from a woman between 40 and 55 years old in good health. Some clones in this sample may be carry-over from other donors' samples. Sequencing input: PBMCs. This chain links TRBV6-1 with TRBJ2-2; 10 nucleotides align to TRBD2. The CDR3 spells CASRRASGRVGELFF. DNA for the CDR3: TGTGCCAGCAGGAGGGCTAGCGGGAGAGTTGGGGAGCTGTTTTTT.